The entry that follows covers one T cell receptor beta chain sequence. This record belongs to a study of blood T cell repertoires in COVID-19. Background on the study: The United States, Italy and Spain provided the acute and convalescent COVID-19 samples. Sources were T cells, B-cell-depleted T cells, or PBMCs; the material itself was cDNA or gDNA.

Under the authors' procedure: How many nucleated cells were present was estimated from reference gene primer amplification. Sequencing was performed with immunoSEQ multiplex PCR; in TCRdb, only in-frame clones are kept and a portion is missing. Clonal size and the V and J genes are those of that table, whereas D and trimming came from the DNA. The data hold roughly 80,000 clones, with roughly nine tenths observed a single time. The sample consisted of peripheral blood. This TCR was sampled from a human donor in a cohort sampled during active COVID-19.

CDR3 sequence reads: CSVEDRGGISTEAFF. The CDR3 nucleotides read TGCAGCGTGGAGGACAGGGGGGGAATTAGTACTGAAGCTTTCTTT. The gene calls are TRBV29-1 and TRBJ1-1; 10 bases are shared with TRBD1. Germline V lookup: CDR1 SQVTM, CDR2 ANQGSEA. The CDR3 spans 15 residues. V lost 6 bases, J lost 5 bases, and 12 bases stayed unmatched.